A single sample gave rise to the 21 T cell receptor beta chains below, sequenced in a study of blood T cell repertoires in COVID-19. Clones were sequenced by immunoSEQ multiplex PCR, and TCRdb holds only the in-frame ones, with some missing. The table has 39,000 or so clones, approximately 91% seen once; the top ten hold 2% to 2.5%. The sample consisted of peripheral blood. All receptors derive from a man aged 45-60 years with active COVID-19.

The chain couples TRBV6-6 to TRBJ1-1; 8 bases map to TRBD1. Germline V gene data show CDR1 as MNHNY and CDR2 as SVGAGI (reference sequence). The V and J ends lost 5 bases and 6 bases, in that order; junction bases with no gene match: 5. This CDR3 has 13 residues. CDR3 in DNA: TGTGCCAGCAGTAATGACAGGGGCCCTGAAGCTTTCTTT. This encodes CASSNDRGPEAFF.

J is TRBJ2-6 and V is TRBV28; maybe TRBD1 (7 bases). Trimming stripped 6 bases from V and 0 bases from J, with 12 bases between. The CDR3 has 16 residues. The germline V gene encodes CDR1 MDHEN and CDR2 SYDVKM. The CDR3 is CASSQGGFSGANVLTF. The CDR3 DNA sequence: TGTGCCAGCAGCCAGGGGGGTTTCTCTGGGGCCAACGTCCTGACTTTC.

The chain combines TRBV10-2 with TRBJ1-1; D not resolved. Germline CDR1 reads WSHSY; CDR2 reads SAAADI. Trimming took 6 bases from V and 1 from J, leaving 12 bases between them. This CDR3 region has 14 residues. In nucleotides, the CDR3 is TGCGCCAGCAGACCCGGTCCCTCGAACACTGAAGCTTTCTTT. It encodes CASRPGPSNTEAFF.

The chain recombines TRBV7-9 with TRBJ1-6; D is uncertain. The CDR3 covers 16 residues. CDR1 is SEHNR and CDR2 is FQNEAQ in the germline V gene (reference sequence). Trimming took off 2 bases at V and 0 bases at J, with 8 bases between the two ends. CDR3: CASSLMISSYNSPLHF. The CDR3 region has the DNA TGTGCCAGCAGCTTAATGATTAGCTCCTATAATTCACCCCTCCACTTT.

The CDR3 here is CARRGTANYGYTF. CDR3 DNA: TGTGCCAGACGGGGGACAGCTAACTATGGCTACACCTTC. The chain uses TRBV2 and TRBJ1-2; 7 positions agree with TRBD1. CDR3 length: 13 residues. The germline gives CDR1 SNHLY, CDR2 FYNNEI. The V gene end was trimmed by 9 bases and the J gene end by 0 bases; junction bases not matched to a gene: 4.

The rearrangement uses TRBV23-1 and TRBJ1-2; D perhaps matches TRBD1 (6 bases). TRBV23-1 is annotated as an ORF whose role is uncertain. The CDR3 consists of 15 residues. The germline V and J ends were trimmed by 3 bases and 0 bases, with 11 bases remaining between them. In nucleotides, the CDR3 is TGCGCCAGCAGTCAGGGGGGGCGAGCTAACTATGGCTACACCTTC. This translates into CASSQGGRANYGYTF.

The J gene is TRBJ2-3, the V gene TRBV12-3 or TRBV12-4; D not certain. V lost 1 base and J lost 7, with 6 bases in between. The CDR3 has 12 residues. The CDR3 is CASSLGRNTQYF. The CDR3 nucleotides read TGTGCCAGCAGTTTAGGTAGAAATACGCAGTATTTT.

This chain uses TRBV5-4 with TRBJ2-2; TRBD2 is a possible D gene (6 bases). V shed 2 bases and J shed 4 bases, with 9 bases lying between them. The length of the CDR3 is 14 residues. CDR1 and CDR2 from the germline V gene are SGHNT and YYREEE (reference sequence). The CDR3 nucleotides are TGTGCCAGCAGCTTCGGGGGTGCCACCGGGGAGCTGTTTTTT. Its protein is CASSFGGATGELFF. The complete variable domain, with remaining parts taken from reference TRBV5-4 and TRBJ2-2, reads ETGVTQSPTHLIKTRGQQVTLRCSSQSGHNTVSWYQQALGQGPQFIFQYYREEENGRGNFPPRFSGLQFPNYSSELNVNALELDDSALYLCASSFGGATGELFFGEGSRLTVL.

The chain uses TRBV4-2 and TRBJ2-2; 11 bases fit TRBD2. In germline, CDR1 is LGHNA, CDR2 YNFKEQ. The CDR3 has 18 amino acids. J lost 4 bases, V lost 3 bases, and 10 bases had no gene match. CDR3 nucleotides: TGTGCCAGCAGCCAGAATTTAGCGGGAGGGCCGGGCACCGGGGAGCTGTTTTTT. As protein: CASSQNLAGGPGTGELFF.

V usage is TRBV7-2 and J usage is TRBJ2-1; 7 positions match TRBD2. The CDR3 totals 15 residues. Germline-derived CDR1 and CDR2 are SGHTA and FQGNSA. V lost 4 bases to trimming and J lost 3 bases; unmatched junction nucleotides: 6. This chain's CDR3 is CASSSTSVSYNEQFF. In DNA, the CDR3 is TGTGCCAGCAGCTCTACTAGCGTCAGCTACAATGAGCAGTTCTTC.

This chain joins TRBV30 and TRBJ2-7; TRBD1 matches at 7 bases. CDR3 length: 12 residues. Germline V gene sequence: CDR1 GTSNPN, CDR2 SVGIG (reference sequence). Trimming at V came to 4 bases and at J to 6 bases, leaving 6 bases not matched to a gene. CDR3 in DNA: TGTGCCTGGACGAGACAGGGTGGCGAGCAGTACTTC. As protein: CAWTRQGGEQYF.

The gene calls are TRBV18 and TRBJ2-3; tentatively, D is TRBD1 (6 bases). The CDR3 covers 14 residues. CDR1 is KGHSH and CDR2 is LQKENI in the germline V gene. Trimming removed 1 base at V and 6 bases at J, with 11 bases between. The CDR3 here is CASSPQGTLDTQYF. DNA for the CDR3: TGTGCCAGCTCACCACAGGGGACACTTGATACGCAGTATTTT.

The chain combines TRBV2 with TRBJ2-5, with TRBD2 matching 7 bases. Losses at the gene ends were 5 bases for V and 3 bases for J; bases not matched to a gene: 3. Germline CDR1 SNHLY, CDR2 FYNNEI. The CDR3 runs to 13 residues. This chain's CDR3 is CASSREEEETQYF. The CDR3 DNA reads as TGTGCCAGCAGTCGGGAGGAGGAAGAGACCCAGTACTTC.

V is TRBV2 and J is TRBJ2-4, with 7 bases aligning to TRBD1. V was pared by 6 bases and J by 1 base, with 9 bases of the junction left unmatched. The CDR3 is made up of 16 amino acids. Germline V gives CDR1 SNHLY, CDR2 FYNNEI. CDR3 sequence reads: CASSLGQTGAKNIQYF. The CDR3 coding sequence is TGTGCCAGCAGCTTGGGACAGACAGGGGCCAAAAACATTCAGTACTTC.

This chain links TRBV18 with TRBJ2-3; 8 bases map to TRBD2. The CDR3 sequence is 16 residues long. V lost 3 bases, J lost 1 base, and 6 bases stayed unmatched. In germline, CDR1 is KGHSH, CDR2 LQKENI. For the CDR3, the DNA is TGTGCCAGCTCACCGAGGACTAGCAGTGGCACAGATACGCAGTATTTT. Its protein product is CASSPRTSSGTDTQYF.

This rearrangement joins TRBV10-3 to TRBJ2-1; 14 bases align to TRBD2. With V trimmed by 10 bases and J by 4 bases, 6 bases remained unmatched. CDR1 ENHRY and CDR2 SYGVKD come from the germline V gene. The length of the CDR3 is 15 residues. In DNA form, the CDR3 reads TGTGCCACCGGACTAGCGGGGGGATCTTACAATGAGCAGTTCTTC. Amino acid sequence: CATGLAGGSYNEQFF.

The chain uses TRBV7-2 and TRBJ2-1; tentative D call: TRBD2 (6 bases). Per the germline V gene, CDR1 is SGHTA and CDR2 is FQGNSA. The CDR3 has 16 residues. Trimming pared 3 bases from V and 2 bases from J, leaving 14 bases between. The CDR3 loop reads CASSFGPGVTYNEQFF. CDR3 nucleotide sequence: TGTGCCAGCAGCTTTGGTCCGGGGGTTACCTACAATGAGCAGTTCTTC.

The CDR3 DNA is TGTGCCAGCAGTACCTCGACAGGGGTTAGAGAGACCCAGTACTTC. Its protein product is CASSTSTGVRETQYF. The rearrangement uses TRBV6-6 and TRBJ2-5; 8 bases match TRBD1. Germline CDR1 reads MNHNY; CDR2 reads SVGAGI (reference sequence). The CDR3 spans 15 residues. The junction had 9 bases not matched to a gene; V was cut back by 5 bases and J by 4 bases.

This chain joins TRBV3-1 (or the pseudogene TRBV3-2) and TRBJ2-7, with D tentatively TRBD2 (6 bases). V lost 1 base and J lost 6, with 13 bases in between. Germline-derived CDR1 and CDR2 are LGHDT and YNNKEL (reference sequence). The CDR3 length is 14 residues. In nucleotides, the CDR3 is TGTGCCAGCAGCCAAGTGGGCGGGGCCGCCGAGCAGTACTTC. Protein product: CASSQVGGAAEQYF.

This sequence joins TRBV5-1 and TRBJ2-2; maybe TRBD2 (6 bases). The CDR3 has 15 amino acids. V was pared by 5 bases and J by 5 bases, with 16 bases between. Germline assignment: CDR1 SGHRS and CDR2 YFSETQ. CDR3 region: CASRAAGIGTGELFF. In DNA, the CDR3 is TGCGCCAGCAGGGCCGCGGGGATCGGAACCGGGGAGCTGTTTTTT.

The chain recombines TRBV7-9 with TRBJ2-7, with 9 bases fitting TRBD1. J lost 5 bases, V lost 5 bases, and 10 bases had no gene match. The germline V gene has CDR1 SEHNR and CDR2 FQNEAQ (reference sequence). The CDR3 length is 15 residues. The CDR3 spells CASSPRGTGPHEQYF. The CDR3 DNA sequence: TGTGCCAGCAGCCCAAGGGGGACAGGGCCCCACGAGCAGTACTTC.